This T cell receptor beta chain came from a study of vaccination effects on CD4 cells after COVID-19. Germline V CDR1 and CDR2: SGHTA, FQGNSA. V was cut by 5 bases and J by 2 bases, with 15 bases left in between. This CDR3 contains 15 residues. Assay: immunoSEQ multiplex PCR; the TCRdb copy retains only in-frame clones and omits some. The top ten hold over 2% of the sample, which has 66,000 or so clones, around 70% seen once. Study-wide findings and caveats: There was marked clonal contraction among infection- and vaccine-induced clones late after vaccination.

Culture lasted about ten days before CD4+ T cell isolation. The cohort was immunized with two doses of either the BNT162b2 or mRNA-1273 vaccine. In the cultures, half the medium was exchanged for IL-2 medium on days 3 and 7. As for this clone: Its antigen is not known.

This sequence joins TRBV7-2 and TRBJ2-5; a weak D match, TRBD2 (6 bases). The sample consisted of CD4+ T cells from PBMCs cultured without peptide, taken after COVID-19 vaccination. The receptor's source is a human donor who received a COVID-19 vaccine. CDR3 in DNA: TGTGCCAGCAGCATGCGGGCCGCGGGACAAGAGACCCAGTACTTC. Translating it yields CASSMRAAGQETQYF.